This T cell receptor beta chain was captured in a study of CD8+ T cells in alopecia areata. The CDR3 loop spans 13 amino acids. Deletions cut 3 bases from V and 2 bases from J, with 8 bases between. Germline lookup yields CDR1 KGHSH and CDR2 LQKENI. In each case, RNA was isolated and then reverse transcribed into cDNA as the sequencing template. The method was immunoSEQ multiplex PCR; TCRdb's version includes in-frame clones alone and lacks a portion of them. The profile shows some 180,000 clones, approximately 53% of them singletons. About this clone: The antigen is undetermined.

Findings and limits, study-wide: Patients displayed less clarity in TCR sharing than mice, a finding possibly related to HLA. Scalp samples also contribute reads from the resident alphabeta T cells found in normal skin. Scalp lesions, especially in alopecia totalis/universalis, had higher clonality than normal scalp.

PBMCs were stained for CD3, CD4 and CD8, and CD4+ and CD8+ T cells were sorted. The chain carries TRBV18 and TRBJ2-7; a weak D match, TRBD1 (5 bases). The sequence came from a human donor in good health. Material for sequencing was CD8+ T cells sorted from blood. The CDR3 sequence: CASSPPGPYEQYF. The CDR3, as DNA: TGTGCCAGCTCACCGCCAGGGCCCTACGAGCAGTACTTC.